One and the same sample provided the 6 T cell receptor beta chains below, sequenced in a study of T cells in pancreatic ductal adenocarcinoma. This table comes from immunoSEQ multiplex PCR, and its TCRdb copy is limited to in-frame clones, with some not included. The sample contains about 12,000 clones, around 86% of which appear only once. The selected patients with pancreatic ductal adenocarcinoma had surgery but no neoadjuvant therapy. Specimen: PBMCs. The source is a human donor with pancreatic ductal adenocarcinoma.

The chain joins TRBV5-1 to TRBJ1-1; TRBD1 matches at 7 bases. Germline-derived CDR1 and CDR2 are SGHRS and YFSETQ. This CDR3 spans 14 amino acids. J lost 0 bases, V lost 5 bases, and 4 bases had no gene match. The CDR3 nucleotides are TGCGCCAGCAGGGCGACAGGGCTGAACACTGAAGCTTTCTTT. This sequence encodes CASRATGLNTEAFF. Together with reference TRBV5-1 and TRBJ1-1, the CDR3 gives the full variable domain: KAGVTQTPRYLIKTRGQQVTLSCSPISGHRSVSWYQQTPGQGLQFLFEYFSETQRNKGNFPGRFSGRQFSNSRSEMNVSTLELGDSALYLCASRATGLNTEAFFGQGTRLTVV.

Here the CDR3 reads CASRSRLARIEQFF. The CDR3 nucleotides read TGTGCCAGCAGGTCCCGACTAGCAAGGATTGAGCAGTTCTTC. The V and J genes are TRBV6-4 and TRBJ2-1; 7 nucleotides align to TRBD2. The germline V gene has CDR1 MRHNA and CDR2 SNTAGT. This CDR3 region has 14 residues. J was trimmed by 9 bases and V by 6 bases; bases with no gene match: 11.

The CDR3 sequence: CASSPRDGRYGYTF. CDR3 nucleotide sequence: TGTGCCAGCAGCCCTCGGGACGGCCGCTATGGCTACACCTTC. The rearrangement uses TRBV14 and TRBJ1-2; tentative D call: TRBD1 (5 bases). Looked up from germline, CDR1 is SGHDN and CDR2 is FVKESK. This CDR3 contains 14 residues. The germline V and J ends were trimmed by 4 bases and 4 bases, with 13 bases remaining between them. Using reference TRBV14 and TRBJ1-2 for the parts outside the CDR3, the full variable domain is EAGVTQFPSHSVIEKGQTVTLRCDPISGHDNLYWYRRVMGKEIKFLLHFVKESKQDESGMPNNRFLAERTGGTYSTLKVQPAELEDSGVYFCASSPRDGRYGYTFGSGTRLTVV.

The chain joins TRBV7-9 to TRBJ2-6; D is undetermined. The germline V gene has CDR1 SEHNR and CDR2 FQNEAQ (reference sequence). The CDR3 covers 13 residues. The CDR3 DNA reads as TGTGCTATGGCTGTCTCTGGGGCCAACGTCCTGACTTTC. It encodes CAMAVSGANVLTF.

This clone was seen just once. One end of the junction fails to match germline, which may point to a read error. J is TRBJ2-6 and V is TRBV19; 7 bases fit TRBD2. CDR1 LNHDA and CDR2 SQIVND come from the germline V gene (reference sequence). The CDR3 loop spans 20 amino acids. The CDR3 DNA is TGTGCTAGTACCGATTTAGCGGGTCTCAGTTCGGCCTCTGGGGCCAACGTCCTGACTTTC. Its translation: CASTDLAGLSSASGANVLTF. Full variable domain (remainder filled in from reference TRBV19 and TRBJ2-6): DGGITQSPKYLFRKEGQNVTLSCEQNLNHDAMYWYRQDPGQGLRLIYYSQIVNDFQKGDIAEGYSVSREKKESFPLTVTSAQKNPTAFYLCASTDLAGLSSASGANVLTFGAGSRLTVL.

This clone turned up a few times. The J gene is TRBJ1-1, the V gene TRBV9; no firm D call. The CDR3 runs 13 residues. CDR1 SGDLS and CDR2 YYNGEE come from the germline V gene. With 4 bases removed from V and 6 bases from J, the gap between germline ends came to 13 bases. The CDR3 nucleotides are TGTGCCAGCAGCCCTCGGGAGGGTGCTGAAGCTTTCTTT. Its translation: CASSPREGAEAFF.